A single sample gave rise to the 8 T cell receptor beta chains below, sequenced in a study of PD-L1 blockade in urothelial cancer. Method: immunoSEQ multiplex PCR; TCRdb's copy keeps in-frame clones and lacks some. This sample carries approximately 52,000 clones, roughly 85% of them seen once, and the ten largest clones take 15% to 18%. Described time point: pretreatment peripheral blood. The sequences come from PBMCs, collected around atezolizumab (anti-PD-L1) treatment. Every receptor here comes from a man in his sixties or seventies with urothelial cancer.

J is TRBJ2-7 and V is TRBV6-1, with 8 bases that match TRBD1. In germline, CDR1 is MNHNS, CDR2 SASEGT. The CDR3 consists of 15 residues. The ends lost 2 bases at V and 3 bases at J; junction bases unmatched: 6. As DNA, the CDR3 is TGTGCCAGCAGTGAACAGGGGGCGCGGGTCTACGAGCAGTACTTC. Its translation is CASSEQGARVYEQYF.

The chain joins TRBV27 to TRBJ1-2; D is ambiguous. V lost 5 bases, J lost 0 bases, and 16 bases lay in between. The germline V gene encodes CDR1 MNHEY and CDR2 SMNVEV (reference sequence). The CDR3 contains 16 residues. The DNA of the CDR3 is TGTGCCAGCAGTCCCACCCCCTCCGGGGCTAACTATGGCTACACCTTC. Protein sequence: CASSPTPSGANYGYTF.

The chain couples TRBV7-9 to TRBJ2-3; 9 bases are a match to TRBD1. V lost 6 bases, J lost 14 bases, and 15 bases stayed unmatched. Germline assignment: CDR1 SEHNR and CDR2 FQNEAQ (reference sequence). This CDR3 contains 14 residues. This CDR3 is CASRGTGKERYAYF. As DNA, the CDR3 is TGTGCCAGCAGGGGGACAGGGAAGGAAAGATACGCGTATTTT.

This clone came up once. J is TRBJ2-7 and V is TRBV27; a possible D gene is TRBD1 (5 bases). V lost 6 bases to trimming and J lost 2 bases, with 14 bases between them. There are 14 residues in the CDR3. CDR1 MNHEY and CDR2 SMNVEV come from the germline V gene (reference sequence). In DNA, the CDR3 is TGTGCCAGCAGCCTAGAGCCCAGGGCCTACGAGCAGTACTTC. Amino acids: CASSLEPRAYEQYF.

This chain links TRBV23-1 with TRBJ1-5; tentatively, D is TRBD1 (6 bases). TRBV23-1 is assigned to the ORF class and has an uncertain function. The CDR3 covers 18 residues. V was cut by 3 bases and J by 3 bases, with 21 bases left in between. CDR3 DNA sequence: TGCGCCAGCAGTCACGCCCTACAGGGTGGGGATAACAATCAGCCCCAGCATTTT. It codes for CASSHALQGGDNNQPQHF.

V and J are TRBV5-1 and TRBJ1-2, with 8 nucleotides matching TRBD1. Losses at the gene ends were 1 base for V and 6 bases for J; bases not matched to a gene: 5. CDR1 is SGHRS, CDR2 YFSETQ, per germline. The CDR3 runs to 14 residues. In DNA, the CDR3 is TGCGCCAGCAGCTTGCGGGCAGGGGGCGATGGCTACACCTTC. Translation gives CASSLRAGGDGYTF.

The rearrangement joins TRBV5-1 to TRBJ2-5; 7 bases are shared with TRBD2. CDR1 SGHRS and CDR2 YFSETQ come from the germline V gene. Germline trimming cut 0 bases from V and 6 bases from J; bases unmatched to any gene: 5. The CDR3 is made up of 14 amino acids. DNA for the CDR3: TGCGCCAGCAGCTTGGATGGGGGGGGAAAGACCCAGTACTTC. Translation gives CASSLDGGGKTQYF.

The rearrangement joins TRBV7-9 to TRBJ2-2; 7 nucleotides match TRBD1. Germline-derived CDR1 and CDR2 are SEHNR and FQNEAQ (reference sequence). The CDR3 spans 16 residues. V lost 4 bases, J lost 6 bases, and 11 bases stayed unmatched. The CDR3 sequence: CASSSPDREFSGELFF. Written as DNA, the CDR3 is TGTGCCAGCAGCTCCCCCGACAGGGAGTTTTCCGGGGAGCTGTTTTTT.